This record concerns one T cell receptor (beta chain) sequence. Its antigen is not known. Measured with immunoSEQ multiplex PCR; TCRdb has only the in-frame clones, and not every one. This table has more than 70,000 clones, 75% to 90% appearing once. The record originates from a study of T cell clones after liver transplantation. Study-level background: HCV positivity affected three of eight recipients; the rest lacked autoimmune or viral indications. Until 12-24 months post-transplant, subjects got standard immunosuppression and no induction. Blood was drawn pre-transplant, before withdrawal, and after full or failed withdrawal. Study-wide findings and caveats: These preliminary findings come from unstandardized post-transplant sampling times.

This sequence was found in a human patient who received a liver transplant. The T cells may partly be graft donor cells. Specimen: CD4+ T cells from blood, collected at the 22-month timepoint.

The DNA for the CDR3 is TGTGCCAGCAGCTTAGCCGGGCTTGAGACCCAGTACTTC. This gives the protein CASSLAGLETQYF. The chain uses TRBV7-8 and TRBJ2-5; D is unclear. This CDR3 is 13 amino acids long. Germline loops: CDR1 SGHVS, CDR2 FQNEAQ. The ends were cut back, 0 bases at V and 5 bases at J, with 7 bases in the middle.